A selection of T cell receptor beta chains follows, all from one sample in a study of CD8 T cells in Susac syndrome. TCRdb processed the immunoSEQ multiplex PCR reads anew with MiXCR; each CDR3 protein has one entry. The data contain over 350,000 distinct CDR3 sequences, 85% to 90% of them seen just once; the ten biggest clones take up approximately 0.11%. Source material: CD8+ T cells from PBMCs. The receptors come from a human donor with multiple sclerosis. The CDR3 runs from the conserved cysteine through the conserved F or W. The D gene is left open where the match is weak. Clone size is stated in some rows and not others, as once, few, many or a class when expanded.

cdr3_nt	cdr3_aa	v_call	j_call	cdr3_length	d_call	clone_size
TGTGCCTGGAGTCCCGGACAGGGAGTCCATGAGCAGTTCTTC	CAWSPGQGVHEQFF	TRBV30	TRBJ2-1	14	TRBD1	.
TGTGCCAGCAGCAAAGGAAAAGGGGGACTAGCGGGGATAATGGGAACCGGGGAGCTGTTTTTT	CASSKGKGGLAGIMGTGELFF	TRBV21-1	TRBJ2-2	21	.	.
TGTGCCAGCAGTTTATGGCAGGGCGGCGGGGAGCTGTTTTTT	CASSLWQGGGELFF	TRBV27	TRBJ2-2	14	.	.
TGCAGCCACACACACCACGGGGGGGACAATGAGCAGTTCTTC	CSHTHHGGDNEQFF	TRBV29-1	TRBJ2-1	14	TRBD2	.
TGTGCCAGCAGCTCACTCTGGACTAGCGCGGGCGAGCAGTACTTC	CASSSLWTSAGEQYF	TRBV13	TRBJ2-7	15	TRBD2	.
TGTGCCAGCAGCTTGGTTACCCTCAAGGAGCAGTACTTC	CASSLVTLKEQYF	TRBV5-8	TRBJ2-7	13	.	.
TGTGCCAGCAGCCAAGAACCGGGGCGTTACGAGCAGTACTTC	CASSQEPGRYEQYF	TRBV3-1	TRBJ2-7	14	.	once
TGTGCCAGCAGTTTCGTTCCCGGGACTCACAATGAGCAGTTCTTC	CASSFVPGTHNEQFF	TRBV12-3/TRBV12-4	TRBJ2-1	15	.	.
TGTGCCAGCAGCCCGGGACAGTACGACTATGGCTACACCTTC	CASSPGQYDYGYTF	TRBV7-9	TRBJ1-2	14	TRBD1	.
TGCAGTGCTAGTGGGGTGAACTACGAGCAGTACTTC	CSASGVNYEQYF	TRBV20-1	TRBJ2-7	12	.	.
TGTGCCAGCAGTCCTGGGACTCAACCGGGGTATGGCCACACCTTC	CASSPGTQPGYGHTF	TRBV27	TRBJ1-2	15	.	.
TGTGCCAGCAGATCCGGACAGGGCGCATTGAACACTGAAGCTTTCTTT	CASRSGQGALNTEAFF	TRBV27	TRBJ1-1	16	TRBD1	.
TGTGCCAGCAGTTTATTCTCGCAGGACGAGCAGTACTTC	CASSLFSQDEQYF	TRBV27	TRBJ2-7	13	.	.
TGTGTCAGCAGTGGGGACCGAATTTACGAGCAGTACTTC	CVSSGDRIYEQYF	TRBV12-3/TRBV12-4	TRBJ2-7	13	.	.
TGTGCCAGCAGTGAAGCAGGGCAGGCCCGGGGGTTGGAGCAGTACTTC	CASSEAGQARGLEQYF	TRBV6-1	TRBJ2-7	16	.	.
TGTGCCAGCAGCTCGATCGAGTCGGCAGGGAAGAACACTGAAGCTTTCTTT	CASSSIESAGKNTEAFF	TRBV7-9	TRBJ1-1	17	.	.
TGTGCCAGCAGCTACAGCCCACCGAACACCGGGGAGCTGTTTTTT	CASSYSPPNTGELFF	TRBV11-3	TRBJ2-2	15	.	.
TGTGCCAGCAGTTACGGTCCCGAAAACATTCAGTACTTC	CASSYGPENIQYF	TRBV6-5	TRBJ2-4	13	.	.
TGCGCCAGCGGACAGGGATACACTGAAGCTTTCTTT	CASGQGYTEAFF	TRBV12-5	TRBJ1-1	12	TRBD1	.
TGCGCCAGCAGCCAAGTGGGGGGGAATGGTGGCTACACCTTC	CASSQVGGNGGYTF	TRBV4-1	TRBJ1-2	14	.	.
TGTGCCAGCGGACTTCCCCGGGACAGGGTAGCCTACGAGCAGTACTTC	CASGLPRDRVAYEQYF	TRBV2	TRBJ2-7	16	TRBD1	.
TGTGCCAGCAGCTATAGCGGGAAGGGGGATACGCAGTATTTT	CASSYSGKGDTQYF	TRBV5-6	TRBJ2-3	14	TRBD2	.